This T cell receptor beta chain was identified in a study of shared clonotypes between healthy human individuals. Sequencing was at deep level. In the authors' workflow: ImmunoSEQ junction-only sequences lacked quality scores, so their filtering differed. TCRdb keeps only in-frame clones here, not all; method: immunoSEQ multiplex PCR. That table gives V, J and clone size, and the DNA gave D and trimming. The sample has 2 million to 3 million clones, over 85% seen once; the top ten hold 0.36%. Study results and limitations: The study found lower generation probabilities in non-shared clonotypes than in those shared by all four donors.

Regarding this clone: The antigen is unknown.

Germline V gene lookup returns CDR1 KGHSH and CDR2 LQKENI. Trimming removed 3 bases at V and 0 bases at J, with 11 bases between. The CDR3 length is 15 residues. Those who donated, Caucasian adults without exception, all lived in Nashville, Tennessee. Specimen: naive CD4+ T cells from PBMCs. Subset denoted: CD45RA+ positively selected. The rearrangement links TRBV18 to TRBJ1-1, with D hard to call. The clonotype was recovered from a man aged 18 to 30 in good health. Some clones in this sample may be carry-over from other donors' samples. The CDR3 DNA reads TGTGCCAGCTCACCCCCGGGGTGGATGAACACTGAAGCTTTCTTT. Translated: CASSPPGWMNTEAFF.